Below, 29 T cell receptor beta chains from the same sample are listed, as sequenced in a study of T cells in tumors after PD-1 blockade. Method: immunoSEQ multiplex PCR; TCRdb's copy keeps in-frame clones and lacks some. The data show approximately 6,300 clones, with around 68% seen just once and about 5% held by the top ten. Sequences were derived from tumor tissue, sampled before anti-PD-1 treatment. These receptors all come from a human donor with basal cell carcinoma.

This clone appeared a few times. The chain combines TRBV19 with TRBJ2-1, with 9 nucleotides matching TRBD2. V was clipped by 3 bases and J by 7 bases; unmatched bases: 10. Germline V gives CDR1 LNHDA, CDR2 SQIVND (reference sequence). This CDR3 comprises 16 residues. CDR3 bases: TGTGCCAGTAGTATTGTACCAGCGGGGGGTGAGAATGAGCAGTTCTTC. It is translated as CASSIVPAGGENEQFF.

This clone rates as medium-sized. The CDR3 nucleotides are TGTGCCAGCAGCCCTGGCTCCGGGACAGGGATCTACGAGCAGTACTTC. Translated: CASSPGSGTGIYEQYF. The chain uses TRBV5-4 and TRBJ2-7, with 9 bases lining up with TRBD1. Germline CDR1 SGHNT, CDR2 YYREEE (reference sequence). V trimming: 4 bases; J trimming: 3 bases; junction bases outside the gene matches: 11. This CDR3 has 16 residues.

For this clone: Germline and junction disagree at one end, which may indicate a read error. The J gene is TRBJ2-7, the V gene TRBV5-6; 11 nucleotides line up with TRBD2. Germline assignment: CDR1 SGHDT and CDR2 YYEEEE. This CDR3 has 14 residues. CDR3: CASSFTSGGTGSHF. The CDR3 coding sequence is TGTGCCAGCAGCTTTACTAGCGGGGGCACCGGGAGCCACTTC.

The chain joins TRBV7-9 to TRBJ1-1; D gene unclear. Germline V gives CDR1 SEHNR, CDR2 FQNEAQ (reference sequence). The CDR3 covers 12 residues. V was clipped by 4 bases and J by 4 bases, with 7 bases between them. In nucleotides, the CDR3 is TGTGCCAGCAGCTCAGGTATCACTGAAGCTTTCTTT. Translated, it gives CASSSGITEAFF.

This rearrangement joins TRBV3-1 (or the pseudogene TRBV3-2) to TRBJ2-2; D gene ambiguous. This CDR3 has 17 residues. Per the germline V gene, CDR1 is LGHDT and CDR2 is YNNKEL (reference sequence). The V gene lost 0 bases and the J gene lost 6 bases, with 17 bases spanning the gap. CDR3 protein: CASSQEGQSRRAGELFF. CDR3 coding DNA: TGTGCCAGCAGCCAAGAAGGGCAGAGCCGGCGAGCCGGGGAGCTGTTTTTT.

CDR3 protein: CASSDGGLSTDTQYF. The CDR3, as DNA: TGTGCCAGCAGTGACGGGGGACTTAGCACAGATACGCAGTATTTT. The rearrangement links TRBV6-2 or TRBV6-3 to TRBJ2-3, with D perhaps matching TRBD2 (6 bases). V lost 5 bases and J 0 bases, leaving 12 bases between the germline ends. The CDR3 contains 15 residues. Germline CDR1 MNHEY, CDR2 SVGEGT.

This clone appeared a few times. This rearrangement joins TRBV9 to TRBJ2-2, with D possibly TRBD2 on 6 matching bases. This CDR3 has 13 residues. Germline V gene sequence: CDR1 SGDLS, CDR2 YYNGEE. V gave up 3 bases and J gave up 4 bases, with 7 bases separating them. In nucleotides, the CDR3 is TGTGCCAGCAGCGGGAGGGTCACCGGGGAGCTGTTTTTT. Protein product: CASSGRVTGELFF.

CDR3 amino acids: CASSPGANTEAFF. The CDR3 region has the DNA TGTGCCAGCAGTCCGGGGGCCAACACTGAAGCTTTCTTT. The chain couples TRBV6-4 to TRBJ1-1; perhaps TRBD1 as D (6 bases). CDR3 length: 13 residues. Trimming cost V 5 bases and J 2 bases, with 9 bases left between them. Germline V gene sequence: CDR1 MRHNA, CDR2 SNTAGT.

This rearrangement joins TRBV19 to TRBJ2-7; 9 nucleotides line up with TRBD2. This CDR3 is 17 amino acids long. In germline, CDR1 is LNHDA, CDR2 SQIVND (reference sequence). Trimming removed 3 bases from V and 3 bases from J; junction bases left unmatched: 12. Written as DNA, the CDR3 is TGTGCCAGTAGTATGTGGCGAGCGGGGGGCTTCTTCTACGAGCAGTACTTC. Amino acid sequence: CASSMWRAGGFFYEQYF.

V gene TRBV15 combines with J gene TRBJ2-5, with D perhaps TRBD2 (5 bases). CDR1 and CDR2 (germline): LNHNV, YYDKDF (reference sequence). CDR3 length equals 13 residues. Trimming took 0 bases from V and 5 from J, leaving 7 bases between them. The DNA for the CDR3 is TGTGCCACCAGCAGAGATCGCGGGGAGACCCAGTACTTC. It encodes CATSRDRGETQYF.

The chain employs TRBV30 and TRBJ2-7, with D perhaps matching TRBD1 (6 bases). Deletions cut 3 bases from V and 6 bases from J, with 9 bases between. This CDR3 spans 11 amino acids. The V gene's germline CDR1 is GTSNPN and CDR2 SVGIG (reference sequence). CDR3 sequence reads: CAWRTGIEQYF. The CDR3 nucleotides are TGTGCCTGGAGAACAGGGATCGAGCAGTACTTC. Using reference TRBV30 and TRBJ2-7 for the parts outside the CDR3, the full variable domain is SQTIHQWPATLVQPVGSPLSLECTVEGTSNPNLYWYRQAAGRGLQLLFYSVGIGQISSEVPQNLSASRPQDRQFILSSKKLLLSDSGFYLCAWRTGIEQYFGPGTRLTVT.

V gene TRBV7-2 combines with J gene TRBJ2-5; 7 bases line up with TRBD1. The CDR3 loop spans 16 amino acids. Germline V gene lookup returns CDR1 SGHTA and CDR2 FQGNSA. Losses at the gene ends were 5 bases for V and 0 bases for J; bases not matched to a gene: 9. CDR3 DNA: TGTGCCAGCAGCGCGAGGGGGCTCGGGTACCAAGAGACCCAGTACTTC. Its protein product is CASSARGLGYQETQYF.

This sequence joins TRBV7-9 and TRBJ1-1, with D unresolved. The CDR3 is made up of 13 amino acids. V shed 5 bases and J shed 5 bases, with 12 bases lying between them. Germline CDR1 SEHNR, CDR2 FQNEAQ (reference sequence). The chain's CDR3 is CASSVSWETEAFF. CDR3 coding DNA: TGTGCCAGCAGCGTCTCTTGGGAGACTGAAGCTTTCTTT.

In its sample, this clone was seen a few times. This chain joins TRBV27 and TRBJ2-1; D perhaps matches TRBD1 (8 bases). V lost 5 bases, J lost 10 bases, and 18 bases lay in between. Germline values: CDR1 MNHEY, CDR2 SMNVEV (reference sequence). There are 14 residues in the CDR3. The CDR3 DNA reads TGTGCCAGCAGTATGCGGACAGGGAGGGACGAGCAGTTCTTC. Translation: CASSMRTGRDEQFF.

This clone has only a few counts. This CDR3 is CASTPMGASSPLHF. Here the CDR3 DNA reads TGCGCCAGTACCCCGATGGGGGCTAGTTCACCCCTCCACTTT. J is TRBJ1-6 and V is TRBV5-1, with a possible D match to TRBD1 (6 bases). Germline assignment: CDR1 SGHRS and CDR2 YFSETQ. The CDR3 has 14 amino acids. With 8 bases removed from V and 9 bases from J, the gap between germline ends came to 18 bases.

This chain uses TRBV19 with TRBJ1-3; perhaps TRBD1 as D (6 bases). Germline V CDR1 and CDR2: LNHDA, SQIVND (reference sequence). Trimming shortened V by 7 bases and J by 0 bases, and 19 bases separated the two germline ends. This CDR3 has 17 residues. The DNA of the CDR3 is TGTGCCAGTATTCACCGCCACCAAGGGGGCTCTGGAAACACCATATATTTT. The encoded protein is CASIHRHQGGSGNTIYF.

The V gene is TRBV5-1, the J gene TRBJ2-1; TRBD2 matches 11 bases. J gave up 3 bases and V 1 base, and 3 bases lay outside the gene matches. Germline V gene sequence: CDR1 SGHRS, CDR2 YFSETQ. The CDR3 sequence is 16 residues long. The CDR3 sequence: CASSLPGTSGYNEQFF. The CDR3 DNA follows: TGCGCCAGCAGCTTGCCCGGGACTAGCGGCTACAATGAGCAGTTCTTC.

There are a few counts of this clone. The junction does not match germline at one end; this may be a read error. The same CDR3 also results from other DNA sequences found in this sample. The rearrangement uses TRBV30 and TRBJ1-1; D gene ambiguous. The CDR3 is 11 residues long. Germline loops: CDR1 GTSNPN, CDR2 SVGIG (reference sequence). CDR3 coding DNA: TGTGCATGGAGTGTAAGGAGTGAAGCTTTCTTT. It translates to CAWSVRSEAFF.

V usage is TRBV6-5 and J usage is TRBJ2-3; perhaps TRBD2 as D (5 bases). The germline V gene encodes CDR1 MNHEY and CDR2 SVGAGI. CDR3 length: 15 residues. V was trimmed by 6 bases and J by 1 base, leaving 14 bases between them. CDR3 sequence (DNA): TGTGCCAGCAGGACGTCCGGGGTCCGCACAGATACGCAGTATTTT. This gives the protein CASRTSGVRTDTQYF.

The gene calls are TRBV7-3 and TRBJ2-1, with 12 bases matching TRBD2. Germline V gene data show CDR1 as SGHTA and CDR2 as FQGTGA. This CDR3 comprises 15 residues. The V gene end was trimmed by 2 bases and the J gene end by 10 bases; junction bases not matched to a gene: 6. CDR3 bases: TGTGCCAGCAGCTTAGGTCTAGCGGGGGGGCACGAGCAGTTCTTC. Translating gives CASSLGLAGGHEQFF.

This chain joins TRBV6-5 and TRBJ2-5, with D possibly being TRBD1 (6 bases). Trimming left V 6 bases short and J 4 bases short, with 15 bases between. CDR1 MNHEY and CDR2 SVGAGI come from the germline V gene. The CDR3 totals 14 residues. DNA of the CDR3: TGTGCCAGCAGCCTCAGGGGTCTGGGAGAGACCCAGTACTTC. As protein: CASSLRGLGETQYF.

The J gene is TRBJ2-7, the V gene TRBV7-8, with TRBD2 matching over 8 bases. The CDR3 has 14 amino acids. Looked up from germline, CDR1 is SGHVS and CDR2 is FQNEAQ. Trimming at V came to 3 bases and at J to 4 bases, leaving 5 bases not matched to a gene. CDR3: CASSFGGGLYEQYF. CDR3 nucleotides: TGTGCCAGCAGCTTCGGCGGGGGGTTGTACGAGCAGTACTTC.

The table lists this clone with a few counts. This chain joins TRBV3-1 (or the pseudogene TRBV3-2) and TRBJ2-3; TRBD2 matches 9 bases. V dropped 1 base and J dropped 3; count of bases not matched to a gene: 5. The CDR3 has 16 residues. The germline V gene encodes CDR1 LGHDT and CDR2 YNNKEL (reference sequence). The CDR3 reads CASSQVAGGPTDTQYF. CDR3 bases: TGTGCCAGCAGCCAAGTTGCGGGGGGGCCTACAGATACGCAGTATTTT.

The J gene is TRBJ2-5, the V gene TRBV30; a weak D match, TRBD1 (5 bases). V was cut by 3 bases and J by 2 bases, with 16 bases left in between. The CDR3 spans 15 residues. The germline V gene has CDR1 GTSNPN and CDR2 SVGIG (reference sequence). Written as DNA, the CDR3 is TGTGCCTGGAGGGAGCCAGGGATGGGGCAAGAGACCCAGTACTTC. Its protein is CAWREPGMGQETQYF.

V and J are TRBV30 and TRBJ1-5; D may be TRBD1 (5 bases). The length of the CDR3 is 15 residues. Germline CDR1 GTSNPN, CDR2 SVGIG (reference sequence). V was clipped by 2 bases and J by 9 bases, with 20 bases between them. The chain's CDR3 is CAWSYPGTQTRPQHF. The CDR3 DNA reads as TGTGCCTGGAGTTACCCCGGGACGCAAACCCGGCCCCAGCATTTT.

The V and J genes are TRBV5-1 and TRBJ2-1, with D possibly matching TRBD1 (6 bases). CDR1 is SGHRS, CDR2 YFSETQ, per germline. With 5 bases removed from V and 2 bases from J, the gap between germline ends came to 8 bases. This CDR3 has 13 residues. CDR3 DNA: TGCGCCAGCAGGGACAGCACCTACAATGAGCAGTTCTTC. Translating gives CASRDSTYNEQFF.

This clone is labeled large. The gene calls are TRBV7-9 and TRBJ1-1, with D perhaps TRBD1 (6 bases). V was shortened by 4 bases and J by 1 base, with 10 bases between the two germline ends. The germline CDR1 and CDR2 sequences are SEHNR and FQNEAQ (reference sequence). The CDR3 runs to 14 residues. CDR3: CASSYTQGNTEAFF. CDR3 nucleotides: TGTGCCAGCAGCTACACACAGGGGAACACTGAAGCTTTCTTT.

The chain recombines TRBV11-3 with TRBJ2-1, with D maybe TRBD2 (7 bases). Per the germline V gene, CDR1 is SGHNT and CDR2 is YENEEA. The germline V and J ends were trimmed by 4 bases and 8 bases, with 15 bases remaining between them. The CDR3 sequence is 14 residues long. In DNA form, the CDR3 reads TGTGCCAGCAGCTCGGCGGGGGCTCGGGATGAGCAGTTCTTC. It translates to CASSSAGARDEQFF.

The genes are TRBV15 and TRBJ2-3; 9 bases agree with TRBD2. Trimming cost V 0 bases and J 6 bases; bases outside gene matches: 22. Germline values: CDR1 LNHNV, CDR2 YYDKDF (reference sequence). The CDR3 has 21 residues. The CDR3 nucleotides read TGTGCCACCAGCAGAGATGGATTCTGGGCGGGCGGGGGGGCCGTTTCGGATACGCAGTATTTT. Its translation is CATSRDGFWAGGGAVSDTQYF.